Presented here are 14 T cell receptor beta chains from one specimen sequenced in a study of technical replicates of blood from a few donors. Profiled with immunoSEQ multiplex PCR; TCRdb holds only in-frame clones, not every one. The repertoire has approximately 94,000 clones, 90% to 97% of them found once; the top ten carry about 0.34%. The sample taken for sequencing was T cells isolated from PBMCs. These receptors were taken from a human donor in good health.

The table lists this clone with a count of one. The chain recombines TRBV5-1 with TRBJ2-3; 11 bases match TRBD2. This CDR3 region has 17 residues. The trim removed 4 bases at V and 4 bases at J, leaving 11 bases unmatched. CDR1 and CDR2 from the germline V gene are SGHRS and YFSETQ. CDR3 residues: CASSGVIAGGTPDTQYF. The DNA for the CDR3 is TGCGCCAGCAGCGGGGTGATAGCGGGAGGGACGCCAGATACGCAGTATTTT.

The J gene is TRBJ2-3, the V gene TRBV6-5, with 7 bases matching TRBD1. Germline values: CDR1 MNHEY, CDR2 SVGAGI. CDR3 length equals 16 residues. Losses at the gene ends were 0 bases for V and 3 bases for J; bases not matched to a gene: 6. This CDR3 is CASSYSRGLRTDTQYF. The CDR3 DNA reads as TGTGCCAGCAGTTACTCGAGGGGGCTAAGGACAGATACGCAGTATTTT.

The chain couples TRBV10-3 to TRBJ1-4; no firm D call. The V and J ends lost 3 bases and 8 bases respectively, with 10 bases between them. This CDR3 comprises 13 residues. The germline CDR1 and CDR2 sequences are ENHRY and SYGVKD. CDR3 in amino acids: CAISDVGGEKLFF. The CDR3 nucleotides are TGTGCCATCAGTGATGTGGGAGGGGAAAAACTGTTTTTT.

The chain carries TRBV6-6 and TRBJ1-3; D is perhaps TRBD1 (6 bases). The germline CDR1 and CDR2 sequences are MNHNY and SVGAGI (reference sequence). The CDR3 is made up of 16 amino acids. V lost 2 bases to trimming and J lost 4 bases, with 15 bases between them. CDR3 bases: TGTGCCAGCAGTTACACCCCAGGGGCTTCGGGAAACACCATATATTTT. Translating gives CASSYTPGASGNTIYF.

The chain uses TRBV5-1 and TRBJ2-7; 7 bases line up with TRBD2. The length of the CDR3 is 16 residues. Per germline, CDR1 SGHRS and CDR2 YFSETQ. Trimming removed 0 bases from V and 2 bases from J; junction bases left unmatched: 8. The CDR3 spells CASSLEWDYQTYEQYF. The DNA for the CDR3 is TGCGCCAGCAGCTTGGAATGGGACTACCAAACCTACGAGCAGTACTTC.

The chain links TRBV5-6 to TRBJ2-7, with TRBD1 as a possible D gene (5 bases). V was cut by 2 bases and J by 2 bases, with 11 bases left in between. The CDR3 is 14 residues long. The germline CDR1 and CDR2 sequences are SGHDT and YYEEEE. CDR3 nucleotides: TGTGCCAGCAGCTTTCGACAGCAGACCTACGAGCAGTACTTC. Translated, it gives CASSFRQQTYEQYF.

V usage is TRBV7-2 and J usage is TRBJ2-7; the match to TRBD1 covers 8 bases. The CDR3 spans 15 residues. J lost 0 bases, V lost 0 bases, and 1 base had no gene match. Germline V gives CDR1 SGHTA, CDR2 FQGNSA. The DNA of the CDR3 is TGTGCCAGCAGCTTAGCGGGACAGGTCTCCTACGAGCAGTACTTC. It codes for CASSLAGQVSYEQYF. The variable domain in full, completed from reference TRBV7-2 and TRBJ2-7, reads GAGVSQSPSNKVTEKGKDVELRCDPISGHTALYWYRQSLGQGLEFLIYFQGNSAPDKSGLPSDRFSAERTGGSVSTLTIQRTQQEDSAVYLCASSLAGQVSYEQYFGPGTRLTVT.

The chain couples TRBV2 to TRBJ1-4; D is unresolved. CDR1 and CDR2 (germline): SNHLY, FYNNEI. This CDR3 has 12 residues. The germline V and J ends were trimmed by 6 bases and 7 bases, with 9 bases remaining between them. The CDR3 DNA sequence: TGTGCCAGCAGGGGCGAGGGTGAAAAACTGTTTTTT. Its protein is CASRGEGEKLFF.

CDR3 sequence: CASSYNSGTGELFF. DNA of the CDR3: TGTGCCAGCAGTTATAATAGCGGGACCGGGGAGCTGTTTTTT. The rearrangement uses TRBV6-5 and TRBJ2-2; 7 positions agree with TRBD2. Germline V gives CDR1 MNHEY, CDR2 SVGAGI. The CDR3 extends over 14 amino acids. V lost 3 bases, J lost 5 bases, and 3 bases stayed unmatched.

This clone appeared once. Written as DNA, the CDR3 is TGCAGCGTTACCATACAGGGGGCGCGAAACGAGCAGTACTTC. Translation gives CSVTIQGARNEQYF. The V gene is TRBV29-1, the J gene TRBJ2-7, with 9 positions matching TRBD1. This CDR3 contains 14 residues. V lost 5 bases, J lost 5 bases, and 10 bases stayed unmatched. The germline V gene has CDR1 SQVTM and CDR2 ANQGSEA.

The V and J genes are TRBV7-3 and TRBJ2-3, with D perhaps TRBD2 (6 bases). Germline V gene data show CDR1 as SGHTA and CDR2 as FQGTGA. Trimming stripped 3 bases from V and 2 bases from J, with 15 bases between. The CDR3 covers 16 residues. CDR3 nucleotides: TGTGCCAGCAGCTTTGGTAGCGGCATAGTCACAGATACGCAGTATTTT. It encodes CASSFGSGIVTDTQYF.

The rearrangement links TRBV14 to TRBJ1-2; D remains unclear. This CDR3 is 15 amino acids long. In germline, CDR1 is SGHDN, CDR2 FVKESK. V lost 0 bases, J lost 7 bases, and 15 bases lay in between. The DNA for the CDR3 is TGTGCCAGCAGCCAAGATCCCAGGACTCCCGGTGGCTACACCTTC. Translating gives CASSQDPRTPGGYTF. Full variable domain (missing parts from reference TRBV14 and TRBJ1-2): EAGVTQFPSHSVIEKGQTVTLRCDPISGHDNLYWYRRVMGKEIKFLLHFVKESKQDESGMPNNRFLAERTGGTYSTLKVQPAELEDSGVYFCASSQDPRTPGGYTFGSGTRLTVV.

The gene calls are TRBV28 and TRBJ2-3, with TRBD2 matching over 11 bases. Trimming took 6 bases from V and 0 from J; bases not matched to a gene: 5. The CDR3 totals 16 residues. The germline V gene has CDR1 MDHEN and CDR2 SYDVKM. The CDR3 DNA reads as TGTGCCAGCAGCCGAAGACTAGCGGGAAGCACAGATACGCAGTATTTT. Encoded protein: CASSRRLAGSTDTQYF. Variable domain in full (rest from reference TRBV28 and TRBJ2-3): DVKVTQSSRYLVKRTGEKVFLECVQDMDHENMFWYRQDPGLGLRLIYFSYDVKMKEKGDIPEGYSVSREKKERFSLILESASTNQTSMYLCASSRRLAGSTDTQYFGPGTRLTVL.

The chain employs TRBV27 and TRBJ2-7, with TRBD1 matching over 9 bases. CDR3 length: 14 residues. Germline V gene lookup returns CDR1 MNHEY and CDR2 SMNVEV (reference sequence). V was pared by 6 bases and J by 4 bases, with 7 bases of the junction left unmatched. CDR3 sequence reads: CASSLQGAAYEQYF. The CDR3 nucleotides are TGTGCCAGCAGCCTACAGGGGGCAGCTTACGAGCAGTACTTC.